This T cell receptor (beta chain) was identified in a study of blood T cell repertoires in COVID-19. Study-level background: Sites across the United States, Italy and Spain contributed samples from acute and convalescent COVID-19.

Method: immunoSEQ multiplex PCR; TCRdb's copy keeps in-frame clones and lacks some. The sample shows 200,000 to 250,000 clones, around 83% of them seen only once. The specimen sequenced was peripheral blood. The TCR comes from a woman over 75 with COVID-19, enrolled during active disease.

CDR3 residues: CSTDAAGETQYF. CDR3 nucleotide sequence: TGCAGCACGGACGCGGCGGGAGAGACCCAGTACTTC. The rearrangement uses TRBV29-1 and TRBJ2-5, with D possibly being TRBD2 (5 bases). The germline V gene encodes CDR1 SQVTM and CDR2 ANQGSEA. The CDR3 sequence is 12 residues long. V lost 8 bases and J 4 bases, leaving 14 bases between the germline ends.